One sample yielded the 24 T cell receptor beta chains listed below, sequenced in a study of blood T cell repertoires in COVID-19. Clones were read by immunoSEQ multiplex PCR, and TCRdb kept only the in-frame ones, dropping some. The sample holds 25,000 to 35,000 clones, 75% to 90% seen once. The sequenced material came from peripheral blood. These receptors were collected from an older man with acute or convalescent COVID-19.

The CDR3 coding sequence is TGCGCCAGCAGCTTGTTGGCCCTCGGTCAGGGGGTCGGAAAACTGTTTTTT. This gives the protein CASSLLALGQGVGKLFF. This rearrangement joins TRBV5-1 to TRBJ1-4; 7 bases agree with TRBD1. Germline V lookup: CDR1 SGHRS, CDR2 YFSETQ. The V gene end was trimmed by 1 base and the J gene end by 10 bases; junction bases not matched to a gene: 16. The CDR3 is made up of 17 amino acids.

The chain couples TRBV2 to TRBJ2-7; 9 bases align to TRBD1. The CDR3 is 14 residues long. Germline assignment: CDR1 SNHLY and CDR2 FYNNEI. Trimming at V came to 5 bases and at J to 3 bases, leaving 5 bases not matched to a gene. This chain's CDR3 is CASSWDREFYEQYF. The CDR3 coding sequence is TGTGCCAGCAGTTGGGACAGGGAGTTCTACGAGCAGTACTTC.

The rearrangement joins TRBV7-9 to TRBJ1-2; the match to TRBD1 covers 7 bases. The CDR3 has 12 amino acids. Germline V gene lookup returns CDR1 SEHNR and CDR2 FQNEAQ (reference sequence). V was pared by 4 bases and J by 8 bases, with 4 bases of the junction left unmatched. The CDR3 bases are TGTGCCAGCAGCTCGGACAGGCCCGGCTACACCTTC. This encodes CASSSDRPGYTF.

This clone was recorded once. The chain employs TRBV18 and TRBJ2-3, with 8 bases fitting TRBD2. The CDR3 sequence is 20 residues long. V lost 5 bases and J lost 0; bases outside the gene matches: 19. Germline CDR1 and CDR2: KGHSH and LQKENI. The CDR3 loop is CASSFYSGLALSPSTDTQYF. The CDR3 bases are TGTGCCAGCTCATTCTATTCCGGACTAGCTCTCTCTCCTAGCACAGATACGCAGTATTTT.

J is TRBJ1-1 and V is TRBV18; D is ambiguous. The CDR3 sequence is 13 residues long. The V gene lost 4 bases and the J gene lost 1 base, with 7 bases spanning the gap. Germline CDR1 reads KGHSH; CDR2 reads LQKENI. CDR3 sequence reads: CASSLNRNTEAFF. CDR3 coding DNA: TGTGCCAGCTCACTAAACAGGAACACTGAAGCTTTCTTT.

The chain uses TRBV29-1 and TRBJ2-1; D is ambiguous. Germline-derived CDR1 and CDR2 are SQVTM and ANQGSEA. The V and J ends lost 3 bases and 7 bases respectively, with 10 bases between them. The CDR3 length is 12 residues. CDR3 in DNA: TGCAGCGTTGATAGTCTGTTAAATGAGCAGTTCTTC. Translation gives CSVDSLLNEQFF.

The chain employs TRBV7-8 and TRBJ2-7; 10 positions agree with TRBD1. Germline CDR1 is SGHVS and CDR2 is FQNEAQ. The junction had 4 bases not matched to a gene; V was cut back by 2 bases and J by 6 bases. CDR3 length equals 14 residues. CDR3 amino acids: CASSLRQGASEQYF. The DNA of the CDR3 is TGTGCCAGCAGCTTACGACAGGGGGCGAGCGAGCAGTACTTC.

This chain connects TRBV9 to TRBJ1-2; D gene ambiguous. The CDR3 sequence is 14 residues long. Germline V gene lookup returns CDR1 SGDLS and CDR2 YYNGEE. Deletions cut 4 bases from V and 1 base from J, with 11 bases between. The CDR3, as DNA: TGTGCCAGCAGCCCTAGGTCTGTTAACTATGGCTACACCTTC. Translation gives CASSPRSVNYGYTF.

The chain carries TRBV5-1 and TRBJ2-5, with 10 bases lining up with TRBD1. The junction had 14 bases not matched to a gene; V was cut back by 4 bases and J by 5 bases. Germline V CDR1 and CDR2: SGHRS, YFSETQ. The CDR3 is 17 amino acids. CDR3 loop: CASSPYQTGGSGETQYF. In nucleotides, the CDR3 is TGCGCCAGCAGCCCCTACCAGACAGGGGGCTCCGGGGAGACCCAGTACTTC.

The chain links TRBV5-5 to TRBJ1-5; possible D gene TRBD1, 6 bases. Per the germline V gene, CDR1 is SGHKS and CDR2 is YYEKEE (reference sequence). V gave up 2 bases and J gave up 6 bases, with 18 bases separating them. CDR3 length: 16 residues. This CDR3 is CASSFTPGGAGQPQHF. CDR3 DNA sequence: TGTGCCAGCAGCTTCACCCCTGGGGGGGCTGGTCAGCCCCAGCATTTT.

The chain combines TRBV30 with TRBJ2-1, with D hard to call. V was cut by 2 bases and J by 0 bases, with 11 bases left in between. CDR1 is GTSNPN and CDR2 is SVGIG in the germline V gene (reference sequence). The CDR3 is made up of 15 amino acids. CDR3: CAWSLALSSYNEQFF. The CDR3 DNA reads TGTGCCTGGAGTTTAGCCTTAAGCTCCTACAATGAGCAGTTCTTC.

This clone was seen just once. This chain joins TRBV18 and TRBJ1-5; no clear D. This CDR3 comprises 15 residues. Germline V CDR1 and CDR2: KGHSH, LQKENI. Trimming cost V 6 bases and J 1 base, with 13 bases left between them. Here the CDR3 reads CASSGDLVSNQPQHF. In nucleotides, the CDR3 is TGTGCCAGCTCGGGTGACTTGGTAAGCAATCAGCCCCAGCATTTT. Combining the CDR3 with reference TRBV18 and TRBJ1-5 gives the whole variable domain NAGVMQNPRHLVRRRGQEARLRCSPMKGHSHVYWYRQLPEEGLKFMVYLQKENIIDESGMPKERFSAEFPKEGPSILRIQQVVRGDSAAYFCASSGDLVSNQPQHFGDGTRLSIL.

The chain recombines TRBV29-1 with TRBJ2-5, with no clear D. V lost 4 bases and J 3 bases, leaving 9 bases between the germline ends. Germline V CDR1 and CDR2: SQVTM, ANQGSEA. This CDR3 comprises 12 residues. CDR3 loop: CSVGHREETQYF. As DNA, the CDR3 is TGCAGCGTTGGTCACCGAGAAGAGACCCAGTACTTC.

The table lists this clone with a count of one. The CDR3, as DNA: TGTGCCAGCAGCCCTTTCAGCGGGGGCACCTACGAGCAGTACTTC. Translating it yields CASSPFSGGTYEQYF. The rearrangement joins TRBV3-1 (or the pseudogene TRBV3-2) to TRBJ2-7; 8 nucleotides line up with TRBD2. V was pared by 4 bases and J by 2 bases, with 7 bases of the junction left unmatched. The CDR3 is made up of 15 amino acids. In germline, CDR1 is LGHDT, CDR2 YNNKEL (reference sequence).

Here the CDR3 DNA reads TGCGCCAGCAGTTTGACTAGCGGGGGCCACGAGCAGTACTTC. Its protein is CASSLTSGGHEQYF. This chain joins TRBV10-1 and TRBJ2-7, with TRBD2 matching 12 bases. V lost 5 bases, J lost 5 bases, and 4 bases stayed unmatched. From germline, CDR1 is WNHNN and CDR2 SYGVQD (reference sequence). The CDR3 extends over 14 amino acids.

The rearrangement joins TRBV7-2 to TRBJ2-5; 10 nucleotides align to TRBD1. Unmatched junction bases numbered 6, after V lost 5 bases and J lost 6 bases. Germline CDR1 SGHTA, CDR2 FQGNSA. There are 14 residues in the CDR3. This chain's CDR3 is CASSPGQGRKTQYF. As DNA, the CDR3 is TGTGCCAGCAGCCCGGGACAGGGGAGGAAGACCCAGTACTTC.

The chain couples TRBV5-6 to TRBJ1-1; D gene unclear. Germline V lookup: CDR1 SGHDT, CDR2 YYEEEE. The germline V and J ends were trimmed by 4 bases and 4 bases, with 17 bases remaining between them. The CDR3 runs to 15 residues. The CDR3 DNA is TGTGCCAGCAGCCCTCGGAGGCGAGTGCGCACTGAAGCTTTCTTT. Translated: CASSPRRRVRTEAFF.

The rearrangement uses TRBV19 and TRBJ1-5; 8 positions match TRBD1. CDR1 is LNHDA and CDR2 is SQIVND in the germline V gene (reference sequence). Trimming at V came to 6 bases and at J to 3 bases, leaving 7 bases not matched to a gene. The CDR3 consists of 15 residues. The CDR3 coding sequence is TGTGCCAGTAGGACAGACAGGGGTTTCAATCAGCCCCAGCATTTT. This codes for CASRTDRGFNQPQHF.

The chain carries TRBV5-6 and TRBJ1-5; D remains ambiguous. Per germline, CDR1 SGHDT and CDR2 YYEEEE. The CDR3 spans 13 residues. Trimming shortened V by 1 base and J by 6 bases, and 8 bases separated the two germline ends. The DNA of the CDR3 is TGTGCCAGCAGCTTGTATAGTGGTCAGCCCCAGCATTTT. Translation: CASSLYSGQPQHF.

This clone has a handful of counts. This chain links TRBV4-1 with TRBJ1-5; 10 bases match TRBD1. Per the germline V gene, CDR1 is MGHRA and CDR2 is YSYEKL. This CDR3 has 16 amino acids. The trim removed 1 base at V and 6 bases at J, leaving 6 bases unmatched. CDR3 coding DNA: TGCGCCAGCAGCCAAGCAAGAGGACAGGGGGGTCAGCCCCAGCATTTT. Protein: CASSQARGQGGQPQHF.

This chain connects TRBV3-1 (or the pseudogene TRBV3-2) to TRBJ2-7, with TRBD1 matching 12 bases. The CDR3 is 17 residues long. Germline V gene lookup returns CDR1 LGHDT and CDR2 YNNKEL (reference sequence). The V segment lost 3 bases and the J segment 0 bases; nucleotides outside the gene matches: 6. The CDR3 nucleotides are TGTGCCAGCAGCCATTGGGGACAGGGGGCCAGCTCCTACGAGCAGTACTTC. Protein sequence: CASSHWGQGASSYEQYF.

This clone was observed once. V and J are TRBV7-2 and TRBJ1-2; 8 nucleotides line up with TRBD1. With 1 base clipped from V and 8 bases from J, the junction kept 9 bases outside the gene matches. Germline V gene lookup returns CDR1 SGHTA and CDR2 FQGNSA. The CDR3 loop spans 15 amino acids. CDR3 in DNA: TGTGCCAGCAGCTTAGGGCCAGGGGGCGCGGGGGGCTACACCTTC. The encoded protein is CASSLGPGGAGGYTF. Combining the CDR3 with reference TRBV7-2 and TRBJ1-2 gives the whole variable domain GAGVSQSPSNKVTEKGKDVELRCDPISGHTALYWYRQSLGQGLEFLIYFQGNSAPDKSGLPSDRFSAERTGGSVSTLTIQRTQQEDSAVYLCASSLGPGGAGGYTFGSGTRLTVV.

This chain uses TRBV29-1 with TRBJ1-1; D not resolved. The CDR3 runs 13 residues. Germline CDR1 reads SQVTM; CDR2 reads ANQGSEA. Trimming stripped 0 bases from V and 1 base from J, with 6 bases between. The CDR3, as DNA: TGCAGCGTTGAAGATCCCCGGAACACTGAAGCTTTCTTT. It encodes CSVEDPRNTEAFF.

This clone was detected a few times. The chain couples TRBV15 to TRBJ1-5, with a weak D call TRBD1 (5 bases). The V gene lost 0 bases and the J gene lost 2 bases, with 11 bases spanning the gap. The CDR3 runs 16 residues. Germline lookup yields CDR1 LNHNV and CDR2 YYDKDF (reference sequence). Here the CDR3 reads CATSRDPGGGNQPQHF. As DNA, the CDR3 is TGTGCCACCAGCAGAGATCCGGGGGGAGGCAATCAGCCCCAGCATTTT. The full variable domain, its missing parts supplied by reference TRBV15 and TRBJ1-5, is DAMVIQNPRYQVTQFGKPVTLSCSQTLNHNVMYWYQQKSSQAPKLLFHYYDKDFNNEADTPDNFQSRRPNTSFCFLDIRSPGLGDTAMYLCATSRDPGGGNQPQHFGDGTRLSIL.